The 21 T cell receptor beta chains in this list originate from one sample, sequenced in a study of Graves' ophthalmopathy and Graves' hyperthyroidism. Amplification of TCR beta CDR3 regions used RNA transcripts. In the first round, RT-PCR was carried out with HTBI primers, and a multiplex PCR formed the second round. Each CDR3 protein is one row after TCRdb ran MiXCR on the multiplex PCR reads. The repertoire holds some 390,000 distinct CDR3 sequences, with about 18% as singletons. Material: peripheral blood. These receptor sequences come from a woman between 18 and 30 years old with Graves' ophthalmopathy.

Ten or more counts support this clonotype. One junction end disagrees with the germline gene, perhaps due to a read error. The DNA of the CDR3 is TGTGCCAGCAGGGAAGGTAGAATGGCCGGGGAGCTGTTTTTT. It yields the protein CASREGRMAGELFF. The gene calls are TRBV6-1 and TRBJ2-2; D unclear. CDR1 and CDR2 from the germline V gene are MNHNS and SASEGT. The CDR3 is made up of 14 amino acids.

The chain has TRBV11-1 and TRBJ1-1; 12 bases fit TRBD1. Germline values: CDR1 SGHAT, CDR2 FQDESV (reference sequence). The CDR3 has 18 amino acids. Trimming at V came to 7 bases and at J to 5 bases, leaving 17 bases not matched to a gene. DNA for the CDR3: TGTGCCAGCACCAAAGGGGACAGGGGGCGTGGGGGAGGAACTGAAGCTTTCTTT. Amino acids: CASTKGDRGRGGGTEAFF.

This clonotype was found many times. CDR3 DNA sequence: TGTGCCAGCAGCTTAGGACAAAGAGCCACTGAAGCTTTCTTT. Its protein product is CASSLGQRATEAFF. The J gene is TRBJ1-1, the V gene TRBV7-2; D call uncertain. Germline V lookup: CDR1 SGHTA, CDR2 FQGNSA. Trimming cost V 1 base and J 4 bases, with 10 bases left between them. The CDR3 consists of 14 residues. The complete variable domain, with remaining parts taken from reference TRBV7-2 and TRBJ1-1, reads GAGVSQSPSNKVTEKGKDVELRCDPISGHTALYWYRQSLGQGLEFLIYFQGNSAPDKSGLPSDRFSAERTGGSVSTLTIQRTQQEDSAVYLCASSLGQRATEAFFGQGTRLTVV.

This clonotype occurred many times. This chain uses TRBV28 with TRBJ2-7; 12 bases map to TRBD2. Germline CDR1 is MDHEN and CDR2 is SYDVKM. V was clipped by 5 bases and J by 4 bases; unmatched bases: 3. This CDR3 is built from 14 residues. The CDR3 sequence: CASSLTSGRYEQYF. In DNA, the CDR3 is TGTGCCAGCAGTCTTACTAGCGGGAGGTACGAGCAGTACTTC.

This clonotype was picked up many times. The CDR3 protein is CASSFWKNTEAFF. Written as DNA, the CDR3 is TGTGCCAGCAGTTTCTGGAAAAACACTGAAGCTTTCTTT. The V and J genes are TRBV27 and TRBJ1-1; D remains unclear. Germline values: CDR1 MNHEY, CDR2 SMNVEV (reference sequence). V was pared by 3 bases and J by 2 bases, with 7 bases between. This CDR3 spans 13 amino acids.

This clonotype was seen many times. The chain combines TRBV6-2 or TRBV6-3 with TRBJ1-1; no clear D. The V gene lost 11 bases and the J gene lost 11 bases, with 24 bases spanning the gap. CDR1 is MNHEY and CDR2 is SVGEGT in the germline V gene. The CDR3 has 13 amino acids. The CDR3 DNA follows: TGTGCCGGATCGGACGGGGATGATAGAAAGGCTTTCTTT. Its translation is CAGSDGDDRKAFF.

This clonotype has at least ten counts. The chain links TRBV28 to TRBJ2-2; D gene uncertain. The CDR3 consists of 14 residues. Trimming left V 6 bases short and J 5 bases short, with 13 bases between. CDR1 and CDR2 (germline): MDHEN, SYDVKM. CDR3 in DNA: TGTGCCAGCAGCCCCAATCCAGATACCGGGGAGCTGTTTTTT. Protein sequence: CASSPNPDTGELFF.

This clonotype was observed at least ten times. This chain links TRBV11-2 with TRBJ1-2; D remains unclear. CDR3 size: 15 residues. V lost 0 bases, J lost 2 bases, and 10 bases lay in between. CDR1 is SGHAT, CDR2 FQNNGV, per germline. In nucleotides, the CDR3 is TGTGCCAGCAGCTTAGACACAGCGACCAACTATGGCTACACCTTC. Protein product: CASSLDTATNYGYTF.

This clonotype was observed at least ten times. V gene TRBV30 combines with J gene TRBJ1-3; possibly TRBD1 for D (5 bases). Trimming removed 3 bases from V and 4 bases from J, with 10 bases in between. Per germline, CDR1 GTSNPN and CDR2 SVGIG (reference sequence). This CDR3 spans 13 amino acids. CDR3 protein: CAWSEGMGNTIYF. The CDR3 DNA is TGTGCCTGGAGCGAGGGGATGGGAAACACCATATATTTT.

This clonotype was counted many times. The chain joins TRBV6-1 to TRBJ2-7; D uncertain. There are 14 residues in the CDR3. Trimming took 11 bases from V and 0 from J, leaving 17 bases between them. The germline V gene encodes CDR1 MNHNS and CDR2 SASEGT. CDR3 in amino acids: CAFSRSTASYEQYF. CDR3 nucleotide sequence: TGTGCCTTCAGCAGAAGTACAGCCTCCTACGAGCAGTACTTC.

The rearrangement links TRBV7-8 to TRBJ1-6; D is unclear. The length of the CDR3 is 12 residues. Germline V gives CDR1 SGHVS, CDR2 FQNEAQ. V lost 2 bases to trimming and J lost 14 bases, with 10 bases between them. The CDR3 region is CASSLSLGTLHF. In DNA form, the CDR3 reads TGTGCCAGCAGCTTAAGTCTAGGAACCCTCCACTTT.

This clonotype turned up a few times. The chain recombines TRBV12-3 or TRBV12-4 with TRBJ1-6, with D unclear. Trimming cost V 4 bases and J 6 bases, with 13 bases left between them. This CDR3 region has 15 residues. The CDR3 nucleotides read TGTGCCAGCAGTTCCGGTGGGTCTGGTAATTCACCCCTCCACTTT. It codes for CASSSGGSGNSPLHF.

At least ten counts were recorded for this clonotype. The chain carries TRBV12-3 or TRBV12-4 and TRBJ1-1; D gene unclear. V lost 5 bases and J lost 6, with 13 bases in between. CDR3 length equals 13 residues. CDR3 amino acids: CASSPAGFAEAFF. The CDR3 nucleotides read TGTGCCAGCAGTCCGGCCGGGTTTGCTGAAGCTTTCTTT.

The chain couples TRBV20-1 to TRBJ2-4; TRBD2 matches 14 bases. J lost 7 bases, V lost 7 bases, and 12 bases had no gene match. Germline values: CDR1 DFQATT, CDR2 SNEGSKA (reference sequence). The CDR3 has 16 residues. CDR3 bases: TGCAGTGTGCCGACTAGCGGGAGGGGTTTCGGGAACATTCAGTACTTC. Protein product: CSVPTSGRGFGNIQYF.

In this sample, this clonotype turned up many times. CDR3 nucleotides: TGTGCCAGCAGTGGGGGTAGCCAGCCCCAGCATTTT. Protein: CASSGGSQPQHF. The chain employs TRBV6-1 and TRBJ1-5; D gene uncertain. Germline V gives CDR1 MNHNS, CDR2 SASEGT. CDR3 length: 12 amino acids. The V and J ends lost 4 bases and 7 bases respectively, with 8 bases between them.

CDR3 DNA: TGCAGCGCTGGACTAGCGGGAGTTGAGACCCAGTACTTC. Translated: CSAGLAGVETQYF. V gene TRBV29-1 combines with J gene TRBJ2-5; 13 bases are shared with TRBD2. The trim removed 7 bases at V and 5 bases at J, leaving 4 bases unmatched. Germline V gene lookup returns CDR1 SQVTM and CDR2 ANQGSEA. This CDR3 comprises 13 residues.

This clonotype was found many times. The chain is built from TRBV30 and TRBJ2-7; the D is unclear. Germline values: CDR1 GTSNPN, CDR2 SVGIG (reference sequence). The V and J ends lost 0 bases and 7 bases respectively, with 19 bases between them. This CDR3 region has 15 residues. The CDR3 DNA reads TGTGCCTGGAGTGTACCGGCCAGCCCCCGTTCGGAGCAGTACTTC. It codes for CAWSVPASPRSEQYF.

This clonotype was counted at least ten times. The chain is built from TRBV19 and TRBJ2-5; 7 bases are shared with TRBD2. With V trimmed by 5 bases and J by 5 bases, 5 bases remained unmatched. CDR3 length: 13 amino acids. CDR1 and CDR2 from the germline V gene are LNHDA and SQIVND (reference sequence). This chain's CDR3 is CASSAVGGETQYF. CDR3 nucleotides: TGTGCCAGTAGTGCCGTCGGGGGGGAGACCCAGTACTTC.

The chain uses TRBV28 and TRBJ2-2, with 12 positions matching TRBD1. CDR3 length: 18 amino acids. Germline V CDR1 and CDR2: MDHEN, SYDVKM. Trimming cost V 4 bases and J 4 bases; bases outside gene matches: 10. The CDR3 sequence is CASSSPRDRGPSTGELFF. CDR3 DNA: TGTGCCAGCAGTTCACCCCGGGACAGGGGGCCGAGCACCGGGGAGCTGTTTTTT.

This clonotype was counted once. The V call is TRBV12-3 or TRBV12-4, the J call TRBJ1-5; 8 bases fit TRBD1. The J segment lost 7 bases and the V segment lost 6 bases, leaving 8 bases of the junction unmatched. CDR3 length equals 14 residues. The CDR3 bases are TGTGCCAGCAGCCTGACAGGGGAGATCCAGCCCCAGCATTTT. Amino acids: CASSLTGEIQPQHF.

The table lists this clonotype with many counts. The DNA for the CDR3 is TGTGCCAGCAGCCCCAGGGCCCATAATTCACCCCTCCACTTT. It encodes CASSPRAHNSPLHF. The chain couples TRBV3-1 to TRBJ1-6; D perhaps matches TRBD1 (5 bases). Germline V CDR1 and CDR2: LGHDT, YNNKEL (reference sequence). Trimming took 4 bases from V and 5 from J, leaving 9 bases between them. The CDR3 is made up of 14 amino acids.